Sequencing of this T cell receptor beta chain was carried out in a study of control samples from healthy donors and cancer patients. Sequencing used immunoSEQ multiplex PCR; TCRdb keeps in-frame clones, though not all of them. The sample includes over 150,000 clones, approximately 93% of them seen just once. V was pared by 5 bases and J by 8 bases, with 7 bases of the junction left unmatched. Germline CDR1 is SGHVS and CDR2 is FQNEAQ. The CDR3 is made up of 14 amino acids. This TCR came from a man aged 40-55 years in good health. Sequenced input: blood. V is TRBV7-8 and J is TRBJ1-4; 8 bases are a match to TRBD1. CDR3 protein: CASSPDRGGEKLFF. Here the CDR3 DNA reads TGTGCCAGCAGCCCTGACAGGGGAGGGGAAAAACTGTTTTTT.